This T cell receptor beta chain was sequenced in a study of identical twins. As regards this clonotype: Its antigen is unidentified.

V lost 1 base and J lost 0, with 13 bases in between. Germline lookup yields CDR1 MGHRA and CDR2 YSYEKL. CDR3 size: 16 residues. Study findings and constraints: Zero-insertion analyses might be partly confounded by invariant T cells like MAIT and iNKT. Modeled out-of-frame TCR alpha sharing in monozygotic twins fell below observed levels.

TCRdb re-called the 5' RACE reads with MiXCR, one entry per CDR3 protein. The sample consists of approximately 1.8 million distinct CDR3 sequences, about 31% of them appearing once. This rearrangement joins TRBV4-1 to TRBJ2-7; D is uncertain. This receptor was taken from a newborn girl in good health. Sequencing was carried out using cord blood. The CDR3 sequence: CASSQVKRQSSYEQYF. DNA of the CDR3: TGCGCCAGCAGCCAAGTCAAGCGTCAGAGCTCCTACGAGCAGTACTTC.